These 3 T cell receptor beta chains came from one sample sequenced in a study of cytomegalovirus exposure and HLA in healthy donors. Libraries were prepared by immunoSEQ multiplex PCR; TCRdb keeps only in-frame clonotypes and omits some of them. This sample yields more than 95,000 clones, of which roughly 82% are seen a single time; over 4% belongs to the top ten. Sequencing was carried out using PBMCs. These receptors originate from a young man in good health and CMV-seronegative.

This clone was counted between two and nine times. The chain uses TRBV27 and TRBJ2-2, with TRBD1 identical over 8 bases. Losses at the gene ends were 5 bases for V and 6 bases for J; bases not matched to a gene: 8. Germline CDR1 is MNHEY and CDR2 is SMNVEV (reference sequence). The CDR3 loop spans 15 amino acids. In nucleotides, the CDR3 is TGTGCCAGCAGTCCCCGCCTGACAGGGGCCGGGGAGCTGTTTTTT. Translated: CASSPRLTGAGELFF.

The rearrangement uses TRBV2 and TRBJ2-1; 7 nucleotides match TRBD2. The CDR3 length is 13 residues. Germline loops: CDR1 SNHLY, CDR2 FYNNEI. V was pared by 8 bases and J by 6 bases, with 7 bases of the junction left unmatched. CDR3 loop: CASVLGRGNEQFF. The CDR3 region has the DNA TGTGCCAGCGTCCTAGGGAGGGGCAATGAGCAGTTCTTC.

This sequence joins TRBV7-2 and TRBJ1-2; weak D call: TRBD1 (6 bases). Trimming stripped 0 bases from V and 0 bases from J, with 8 bases between. The germline CDR1 and CDR2 sequences are SGHTA and FQGNSA. This CDR3 comprises 15 residues. The CDR3 DNA reads as TGTGCCAGCAGCTTAGCGGGGACATCTAACTATGGCTACACCTTC. As protein: CASSLAGTSNYGYTF.